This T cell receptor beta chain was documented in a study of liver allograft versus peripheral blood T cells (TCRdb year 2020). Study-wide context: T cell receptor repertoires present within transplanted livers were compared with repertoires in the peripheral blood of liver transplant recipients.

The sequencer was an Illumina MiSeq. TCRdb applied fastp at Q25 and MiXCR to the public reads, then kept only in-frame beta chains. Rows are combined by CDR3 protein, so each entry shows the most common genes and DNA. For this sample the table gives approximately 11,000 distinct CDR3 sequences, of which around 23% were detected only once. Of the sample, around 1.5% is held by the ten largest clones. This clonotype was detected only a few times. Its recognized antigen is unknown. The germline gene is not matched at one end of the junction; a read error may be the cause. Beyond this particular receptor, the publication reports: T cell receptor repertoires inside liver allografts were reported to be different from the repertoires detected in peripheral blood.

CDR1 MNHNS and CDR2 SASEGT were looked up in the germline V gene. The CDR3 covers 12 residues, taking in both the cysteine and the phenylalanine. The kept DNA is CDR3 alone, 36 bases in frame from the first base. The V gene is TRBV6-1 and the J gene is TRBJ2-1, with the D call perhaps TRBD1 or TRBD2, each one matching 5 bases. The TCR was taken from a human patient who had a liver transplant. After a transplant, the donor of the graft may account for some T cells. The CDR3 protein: CASSYSGREGVF. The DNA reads TGTGCCAGCTCATACTCGGGGCGTGAAGGAGTCTTC.